This T cell receptor (beta chain) was recorded in a study of T cell repertoires in cytomegalovirus infection. Study details: CMV infection together with matching HLA type was indicated by public TCR beta signatures.

The germline gives CDR1 MNHNY, CDR2 SVGAGI (reference sequence). Trimming pared 0 bases from V and 4 bases from J, leaving 14 bases between. The CDR3 covers 16 residues. A few counts support this clonotype. What it recognizes is unknown. MiXCR was run by TCRdb on the reads, yielding one entry per CDR3 protein. The table lists under 200,000 distinct CDR3 sequences, roughly 20% of them singletons. The source of this sequence is a human donor in good health (CMV status not recorded). Some clones in this sample may be carry-over from other donors' samples. Sequencing used CD8+ T cells from cultured PBMCs, obtained from culture after CMV antigen stimulation. The chain recombines TRBV6-6 with TRBJ2-3, with D maybe TRBD1 (5 bases). DNA for the CDR3: TGTGCCAGCAGTTACTCGGTGACAGAGTCTTCAGATACGCAGTATTTT. It specifies CASSYSVTESSDTQYF.